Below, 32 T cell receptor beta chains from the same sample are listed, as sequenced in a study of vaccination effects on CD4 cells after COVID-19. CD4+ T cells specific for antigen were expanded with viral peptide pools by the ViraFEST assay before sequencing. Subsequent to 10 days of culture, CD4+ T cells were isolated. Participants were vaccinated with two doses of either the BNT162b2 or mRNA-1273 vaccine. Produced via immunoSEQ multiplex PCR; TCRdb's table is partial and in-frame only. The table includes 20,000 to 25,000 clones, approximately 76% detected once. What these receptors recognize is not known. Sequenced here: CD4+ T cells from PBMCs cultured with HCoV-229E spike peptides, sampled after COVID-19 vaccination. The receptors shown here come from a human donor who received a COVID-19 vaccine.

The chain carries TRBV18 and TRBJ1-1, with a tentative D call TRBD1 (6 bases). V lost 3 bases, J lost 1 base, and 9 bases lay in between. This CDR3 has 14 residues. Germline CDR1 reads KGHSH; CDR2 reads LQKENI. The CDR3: CASSPGHSNTEAFF. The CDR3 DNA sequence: TGTGCCAGCTCACCGGGACACTCGAACACTGAAGCTTTCTTT.

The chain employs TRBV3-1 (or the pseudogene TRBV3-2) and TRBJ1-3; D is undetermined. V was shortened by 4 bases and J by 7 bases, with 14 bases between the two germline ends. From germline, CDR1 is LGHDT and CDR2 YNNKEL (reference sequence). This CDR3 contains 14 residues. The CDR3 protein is CASSPNSGGNTIYF. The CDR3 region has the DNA TGTGCCAGCAGCCCGAACTCGGGCGGTAACACCATATATTTT.

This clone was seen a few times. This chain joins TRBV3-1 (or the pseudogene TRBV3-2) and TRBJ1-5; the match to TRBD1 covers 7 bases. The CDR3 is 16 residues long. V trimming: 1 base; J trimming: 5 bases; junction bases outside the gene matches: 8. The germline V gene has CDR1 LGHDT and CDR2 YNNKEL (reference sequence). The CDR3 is CASSQGVSQGDQPQHF. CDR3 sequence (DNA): TGTGCCAGCAGCCAAGGAGTTTCTCAGGGGGATCAGCCCCAGCATTTT.

In DNA form, the CDR3 reads TGTGCCAGCAGTTACGGGCAGCTCTCTGGGGCCAACGTCCTGACTTTC. It specifies CASSYGQLSGANVLTF. The chain is built from TRBV6-5 and TRBJ2-6, with no clear D. V was cut by 2 bases and J by 0 bases, with 8 bases left in between. Germline CDR1 is MNHEY and CDR2 is SVGAGI. This CDR3 has 16 residues.

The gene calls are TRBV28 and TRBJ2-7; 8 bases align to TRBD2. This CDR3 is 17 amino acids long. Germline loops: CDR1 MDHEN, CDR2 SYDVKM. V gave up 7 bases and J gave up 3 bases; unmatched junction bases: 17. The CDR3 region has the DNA TGTGCCAGCAAAAATGGGGGAAGCGGGAGCCTCGGCTACGAGCAGTACTTC. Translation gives CASKNGGSGSLGYEQYF. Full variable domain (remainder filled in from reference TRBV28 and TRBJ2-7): DVKVTQSSRYLVKRTGEKVFLECVQDMDHENMFWYRQDPGLGLRLIYFSYDVKMKEKGDIPEGYSVSREKKERFSLILESASTNQTSMYLCASKNGGSGSLGYEQYFGPGTRLTVT.

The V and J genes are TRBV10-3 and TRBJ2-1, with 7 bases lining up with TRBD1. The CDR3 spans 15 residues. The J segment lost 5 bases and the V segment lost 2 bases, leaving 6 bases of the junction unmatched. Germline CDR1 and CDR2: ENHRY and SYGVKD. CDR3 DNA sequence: TGTGCCATCAGTGAGACTGGACAGGAGCACAATGAGCAGTTCTTC. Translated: CAISETGQEHNEQFF.

CDR3 sequence (DNA): TGTGCCAGCAGCCAAGTAGACAGGGGTTCTAACTATGGCTACACCTTC. As protein: CASSQVDRGSNYGYTF. V is TRBV4-2 and J is TRBJ1-2, with 8 bases aligning to TRBD1. The length of the CDR3 is 16 residues. The V and J ends lost 1 base and 0 bases, in that order; junction bases with no gene match: 4. Germline CDR1 LGHNA, CDR2 YNFKEQ.

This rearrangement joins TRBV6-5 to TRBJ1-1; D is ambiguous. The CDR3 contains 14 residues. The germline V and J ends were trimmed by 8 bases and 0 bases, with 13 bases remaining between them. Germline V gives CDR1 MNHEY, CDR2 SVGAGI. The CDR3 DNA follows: TGTGCCAGCGACTCGGAGGAGATGAACACTGAAGCTTTCTTT. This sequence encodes CASDSEEMNTEAFF.

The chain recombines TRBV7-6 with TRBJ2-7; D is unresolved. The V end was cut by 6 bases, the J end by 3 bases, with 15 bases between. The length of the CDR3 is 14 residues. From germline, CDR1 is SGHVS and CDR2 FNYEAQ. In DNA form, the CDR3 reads TGTGCCAGCAGTAGTTCACAAGGATACTACGAGCAGTACTTC. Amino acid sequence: CASSSSQGYYEQYF.

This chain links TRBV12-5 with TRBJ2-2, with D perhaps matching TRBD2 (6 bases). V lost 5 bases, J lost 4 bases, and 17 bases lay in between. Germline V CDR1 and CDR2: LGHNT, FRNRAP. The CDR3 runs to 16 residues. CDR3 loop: CASGLGTGAATGELFF. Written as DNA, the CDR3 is TGTGCTAGTGGTCTGGGGACGGGAGCAGCCACCGGGGAGCTGTTTTTT.

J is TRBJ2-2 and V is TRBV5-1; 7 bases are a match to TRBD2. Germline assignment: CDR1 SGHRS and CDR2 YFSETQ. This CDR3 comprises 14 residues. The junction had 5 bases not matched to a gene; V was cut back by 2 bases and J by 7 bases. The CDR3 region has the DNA TGCGCCAGCAGCTTTGGACTAGTCGGCGGGGAGCTGTTTTTT. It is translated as CASSFGLVGGELFF. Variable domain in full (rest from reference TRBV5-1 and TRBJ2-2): KAGVTQTPRYLIKTRGQQVTLSCSPISGHRSVSWYQQTPGQGLQFLFEYFSETQRNKGNFPGRFSGRQFSNSRSEMNVSTLELGDSALYLCASSFGLVGGELFFGEGSRLTVL.

CDR3 region: CSVVGSSGQYF. CDR3 DNA sequence: TGCAGCGTTGTGGGAAGTAGCGGGCAGTACTTC. This chain links TRBV29-1 with TRBJ2-7; TRBD2 might be the D (6 bases). The V gene lost 4 bases and the J gene lost 9 bases, with 13 bases spanning the gap. This CDR3 spans 11 amino acids. Germline CDR1 and CDR2: SQVTM and ANQGSEA.

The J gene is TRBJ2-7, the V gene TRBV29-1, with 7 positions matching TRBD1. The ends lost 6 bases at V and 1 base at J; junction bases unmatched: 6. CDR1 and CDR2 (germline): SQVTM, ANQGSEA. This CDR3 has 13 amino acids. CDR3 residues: CSVLTGKSYEQYF. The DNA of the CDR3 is TGCAGCGTGCTGACAGGGAAATCCTACGAGCAGTACTTC.

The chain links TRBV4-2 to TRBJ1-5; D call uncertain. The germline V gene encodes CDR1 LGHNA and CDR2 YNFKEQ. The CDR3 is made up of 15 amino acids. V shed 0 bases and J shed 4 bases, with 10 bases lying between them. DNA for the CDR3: TGTGCCAGCAGCCAAGAAGGCAGGCGGAATCAGCCCCAGCATTTT. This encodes CASSQEGRRNQPQHF.

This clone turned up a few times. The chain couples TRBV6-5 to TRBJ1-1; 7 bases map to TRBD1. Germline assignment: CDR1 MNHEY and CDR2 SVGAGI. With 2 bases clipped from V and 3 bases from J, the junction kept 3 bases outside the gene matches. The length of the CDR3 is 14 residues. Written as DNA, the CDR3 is TGTGCCAGCAGTTACCTAGGGACAGACACTGAAGCTTTCTTT. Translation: CASSYLGTDTEAFF.

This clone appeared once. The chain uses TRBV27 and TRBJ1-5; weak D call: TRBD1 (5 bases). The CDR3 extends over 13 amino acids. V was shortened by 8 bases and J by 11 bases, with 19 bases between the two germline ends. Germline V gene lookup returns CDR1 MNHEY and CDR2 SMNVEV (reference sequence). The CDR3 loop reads CASSGTPWEAQHF. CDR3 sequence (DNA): TGTGCCAGCTCCGGGACCCCTTGGGAGGCCCAGCATTTT.

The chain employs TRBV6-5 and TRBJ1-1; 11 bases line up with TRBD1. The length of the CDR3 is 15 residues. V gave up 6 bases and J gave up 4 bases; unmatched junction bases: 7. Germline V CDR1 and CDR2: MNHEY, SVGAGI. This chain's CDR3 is CASRQTGTGGTEAFF. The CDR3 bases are TGTGCCAGCAGACAAACCGGGACAGGGGGCACTGAAGCTTTCTTT.

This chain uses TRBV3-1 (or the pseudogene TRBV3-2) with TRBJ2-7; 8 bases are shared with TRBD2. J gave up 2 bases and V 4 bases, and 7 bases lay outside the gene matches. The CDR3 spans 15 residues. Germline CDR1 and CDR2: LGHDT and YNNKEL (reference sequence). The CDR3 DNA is TGTGCCAGCAGCCCCGGGACTAGTTTCCCCTACGAGCAGTACTTC. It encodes CASSPGTSFPYEQYF.

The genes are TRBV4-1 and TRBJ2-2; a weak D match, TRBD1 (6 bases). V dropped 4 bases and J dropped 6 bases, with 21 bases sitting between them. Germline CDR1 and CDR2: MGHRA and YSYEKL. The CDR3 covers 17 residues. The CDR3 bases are TGCGCCAGCAGCCGAATAGGCAGGGGACCTTCTCCCGGGGAGCTGTTTTTT. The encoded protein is CASSRIGRGPSPGELFF.

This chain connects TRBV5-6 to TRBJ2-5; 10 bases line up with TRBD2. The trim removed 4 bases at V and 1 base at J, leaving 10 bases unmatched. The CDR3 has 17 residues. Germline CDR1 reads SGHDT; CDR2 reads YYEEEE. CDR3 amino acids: CASSAARLAGRQETQYF. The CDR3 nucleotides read TGTGCCAGCAGCGCAGCCAGACTAGCGGGCCGCCAAGAGACCCAGTACTTC.

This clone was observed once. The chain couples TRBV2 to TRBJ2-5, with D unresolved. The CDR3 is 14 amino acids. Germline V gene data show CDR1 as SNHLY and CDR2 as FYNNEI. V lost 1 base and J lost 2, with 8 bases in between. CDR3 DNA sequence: TGTGCCAGCAGTGAAGACGTGTCACAAGAGACCCAGTACTTC. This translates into CASSEDVSQETQYF.

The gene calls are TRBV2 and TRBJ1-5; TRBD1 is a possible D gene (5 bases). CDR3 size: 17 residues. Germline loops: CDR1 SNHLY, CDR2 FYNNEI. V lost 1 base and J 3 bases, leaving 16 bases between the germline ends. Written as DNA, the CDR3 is TGTGCCAGCAGTGAAGGCCTCGGGGCAGGGTTCAATCAGCCCCAGCATTTT. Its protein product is CASSEGLGAGFNQPQHF.

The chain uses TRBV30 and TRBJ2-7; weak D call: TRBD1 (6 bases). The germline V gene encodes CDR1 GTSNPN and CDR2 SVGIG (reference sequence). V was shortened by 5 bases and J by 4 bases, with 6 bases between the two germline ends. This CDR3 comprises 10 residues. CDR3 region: CAWGQYEQYF. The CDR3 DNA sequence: TGTGCCTGGGGACAGTACGAGCAGTACTTC.

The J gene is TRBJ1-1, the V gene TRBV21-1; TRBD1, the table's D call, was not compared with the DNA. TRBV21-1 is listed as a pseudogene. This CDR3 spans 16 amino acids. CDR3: CASSKDRSSRLAEAFF. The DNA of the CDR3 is TGTGCCAGCAGCAAAGACAGGTCGAGCCGTCTGGCTGAAGCTTTCTTT.

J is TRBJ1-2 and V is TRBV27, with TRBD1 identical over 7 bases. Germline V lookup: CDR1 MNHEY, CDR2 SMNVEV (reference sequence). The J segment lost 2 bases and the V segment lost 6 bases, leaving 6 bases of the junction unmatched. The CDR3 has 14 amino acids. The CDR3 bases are TGTGCCAGCAGCACGGGAGGGGGCAACTATGGCTACACCTTC. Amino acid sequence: CASSTGGGNYGYTF.

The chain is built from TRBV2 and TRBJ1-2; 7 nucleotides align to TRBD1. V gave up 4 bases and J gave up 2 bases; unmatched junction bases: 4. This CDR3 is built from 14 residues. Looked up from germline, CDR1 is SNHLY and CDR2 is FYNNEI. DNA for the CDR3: TGTGCCAGCAGTGGACAGGGCCTGAACTATGGCTACACCTTC. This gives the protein CASSGQGLNYGYTF.

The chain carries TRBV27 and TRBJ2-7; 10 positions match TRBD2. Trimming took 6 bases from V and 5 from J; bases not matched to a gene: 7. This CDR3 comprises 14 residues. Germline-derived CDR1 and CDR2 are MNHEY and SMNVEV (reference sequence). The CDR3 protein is CASRAAGGPHEQYF. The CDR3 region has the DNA TGTGCCAGCAGGGCAGCGGGAGGGCCCCACGAGCAGTACTTC.

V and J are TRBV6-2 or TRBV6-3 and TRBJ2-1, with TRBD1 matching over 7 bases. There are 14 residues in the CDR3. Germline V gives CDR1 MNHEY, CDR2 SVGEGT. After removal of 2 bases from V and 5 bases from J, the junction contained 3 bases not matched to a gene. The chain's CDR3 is CASSYGTANNEQFF. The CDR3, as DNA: TGTGCCAGCAGTTACGGGACAGCAAACAATGAGCAGTTCTTC.

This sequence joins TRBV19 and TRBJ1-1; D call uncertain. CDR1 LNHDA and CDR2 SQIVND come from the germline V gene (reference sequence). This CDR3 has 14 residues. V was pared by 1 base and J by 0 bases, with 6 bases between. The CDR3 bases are TGTGCCAGTAGTATAGGATCGATGAACACTGAAGCTTTCTTT. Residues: CASSIGSMNTEAFF. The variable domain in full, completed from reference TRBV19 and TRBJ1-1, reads DGGITQSPKYLFRKEGQNVTLSCEQNLNHDAMYWYRQDPGQGLRLIYYSQIVNDFQKGDIAEGYSVSREKKESFPLTVTSAQKNPTAFYLCASSIGSMNTEAFFGQGTRLTVV.

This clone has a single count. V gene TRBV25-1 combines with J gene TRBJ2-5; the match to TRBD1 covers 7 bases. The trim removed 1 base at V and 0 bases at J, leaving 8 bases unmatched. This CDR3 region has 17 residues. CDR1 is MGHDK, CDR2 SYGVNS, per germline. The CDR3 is CASSESSPTGNQETQYF. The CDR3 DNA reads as TGTGCCAGCAGTGAATCGAGTCCGACAGGGAACCAAGAGACCCAGTACTTC.

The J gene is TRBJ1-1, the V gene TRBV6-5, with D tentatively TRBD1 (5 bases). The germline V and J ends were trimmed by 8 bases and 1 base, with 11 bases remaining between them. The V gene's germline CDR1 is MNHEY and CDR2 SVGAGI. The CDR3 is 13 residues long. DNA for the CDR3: TGTGCCAGCCGACGACAGCAGAACACTGAAGCTTTCTTT. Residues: CASRRQQNTEAFF.

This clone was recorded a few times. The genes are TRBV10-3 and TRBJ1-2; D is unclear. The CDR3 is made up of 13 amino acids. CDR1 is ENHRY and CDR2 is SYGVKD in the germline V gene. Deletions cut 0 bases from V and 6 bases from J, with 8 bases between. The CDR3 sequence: CAISESQTDGYTF. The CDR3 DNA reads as TGTGCCATCAGTGAGTCGCAAACTGATGGCTACACCTTC.